Below are 29 T cell receptor beta chains sequenced from a single sample in a study of shared clonotypes between healthy human individuals. Here immunoSEQ multiplex PCR was the method, and the copy in TCRdb shows in-frame clones only, minus some. In the table there are approximately 2.4 million clones, almost 96% of which are singletons. Sequencing was performed on naive CD4+ T cells sorted from blood. The subset denotes: CD45RA+ positively selected. Receptors were obtained from a man aged 18 to 29 in good health.

The chain recombines TRBV5-1 with TRBJ1-2; 7 bases align to TRBD1. Looked up from germline, CDR1 is SGHRS and CDR2 is YFSETQ. The V segment lost 4 bases and the J segment 2 bases; nucleotides outside the gene matches: 14. This CDR3 comprises 17 residues. The CDR3 protein is CASSTPTGALINYGYTF. Written as DNA, the CDR3 is TGCGCCAGCAGCACCCCTACAGGGGCTTTAATCAACTATGGCTACACCTTC.

The V call is TRBV4-3, the J call TRBJ2-4; D uncertain. Between the trimmed V and J ends, which lost 0 bases and 0 bases, there was a span of 12 bases. The CDR3 sequence is 17 residues long. Germline V gene lookup returns CDR1 LGHNA and CDR2 YSLEER. DNA for the CDR3: TGCGCCAGCAGCCAAGATTGGGCAGGTCTAGCCAAAAACATTCAGTACTTC. This gives the protein CASSQDWAGLAKNIQYF.

In this sample, this clone turned up once. The chain's CDR3 is CASSLGVGQPNSPLHF. The CDR3, as DNA: TGTGCCAGCAGCTTAGGGGTGGGACAGCCTAATTCACCCCTCCACTTT. V is TRBV7-2 and J is TRBJ1-6, with 7 bases lining up with TRBD1. With 1 base clipped from V and 6 bases from J, the junction kept 6 bases outside the gene matches. The CDR3 runs 16 residues. Germline V gene sequence: CDR1 SGHTA, CDR2 FQGNSA.

This clone was counted once. This chain links TRBV4-1 with TRBJ2-5, with D perhaps given as TRBD1 or TRBD2 (5 bases each). Per germline, CDR1 MGHRA and CDR2 YSYEKL. Trimming left V 0 bases short and J 4 bases short, with 12 bases between. The CDR3 is 15 residues long. CDR3: CASSQDGASRETQYF. The CDR3 DNA is TGCGCCAGCAGCCAAGATGGGGCTAGCAGAGAGACCCAGTACTTC.

V and J are TRBV9 and TRBJ1-2; D not resolved. The CDR3 consists of 14 residues. CDR1 and CDR2 from the germline V gene are SGDLS and YYNGEE. Trimming pared 0 bases from V and 8 bases from J, leaving 14 bases between. The CDR3 spells CASSVAGQFQGYTF. For the CDR3, the DNA is TGTGCCAGCAGCGTAGCCGGCCAGTTTCAGGGCTACACCTTC.

Points on this clone: One junction end disagrees with the germline gene, perhaps due to a read error. This sequence joins TRBV19 and TRBJ1-1, with 7 bases lining up with TRBD1. Germline assignment: CDR1 LNHDA and CDR2 SQIVND (reference sequence). This CDR3 region has 14 residues. The CDR3 DNA is TGTGCCAGCAGTACAGGGGCTGGCTTCACTGAAGCTTTCTTT. It translates to CASSTGAGFTEAFF.

The chain carries TRBV4-1 and TRBJ2-7; the match to TRBD1 covers 8 bases. J gave up 6 bases and V 1 base, and 8 bases lay outside the gene matches. CDR3 size: 15 residues. Germline CDR1 reads MGHRA; CDR2 reads YSYEKL. The CDR3 spells CASSQVDRGLSEQYF. In nucleotides, the CDR3 is TGCGCCAGCAGCCAAGTTGACAGGGGTCTGTCCGAGCAGTACTTC.

In its sample, this clone was seen once. The chain combines TRBV6-1 with TRBJ1-3, with 9 bases identical to TRBD1. Unmatched junction bases numbered 6, after V lost 5 bases and J lost 7 bases. The CDR3 totals 14 residues. CDR1 and CDR2 (germline): MNHNS, SASEGT. The CDR3 nucleotides read TGTGCCAGCAGTTCCCGGGACAGGGAGAACACCATATATTTT. Its protein product is CASSSRDRENTIYF.

Worth noting for this clone: Other DNA sequences within the sample encode an identical CDR3. The V call is TRBV6-5, the J call TRBJ1-2; D is perhaps TRBD1 (5 bases). CDR3 length equals 11 residues. The V end was cut by 4 bases, the J end by 8 bases, with 8 bases between. CDR1 and CDR2 (germline): MNHEY, SVGAGI. The CDR3 reads CASSSGNGYTF. The DNA for the CDR3 is TGTGCCAGCAGTTCAGGGAACGGCTACACCTTC.

To note about this clone: At the DNA level, this CDR3 is encoded by other sequences in the same sample as well. V is TRBV5-1 and J is TRBJ1-6; 7 bases agree with TRBD1. In germline, CDR1 is SGHRS, CDR2 YFSETQ. The V and J ends lost 4 bases and 0 bases, in that order; junction bases with no gene match: 4. The CDR3 runs 16 residues. CDR3 protein: CASSGGQNSYNSPLHF. Written as DNA, the CDR3 is TGCGCCAGCAGCGGGGGACAGAACTCCTATAATTCACCCCTCCACTTT.

The rearrangement links TRBV19 to TRBJ1-6; tentative D call: TRBD1 (5 bases). Germline CDR1 is LNHDA and CDR2 is SQIVND (reference sequence). Trimming stripped 6 bases from V and 9 bases from J, with 18 bases between. This CDR3 comprises 15 residues. CDR3 DNA sequence: TGTGCCAGTAGCCCCGATTTGAGGGGCAGTTCACCCCTCCACTTT. It translates to CASSPDLRGSSPLHF.

V and J are TRBV6-1 and TRBJ2-6; maybe TRBD2 (5 bases). Trimming cost V 4 bases and J 0 bases, with 16 bases left between them. Per the germline V gene, CDR1 is MNHNS and CDR2 is SASEGT. The CDR3 has 18 residues. CDR3 amino acids: CASSGTLEISSGANVLTF. The CDR3, as DNA: TGTGCCAGCAGTGGAACACTAGAGATAAGCTCTGGGGCCAACGTCCTGACTTTC.

Comments on this clone: The identical CDR3 is also encoded by other nucleotide sequences in the sample. The chain employs TRBV19 and TRBJ1-2; maybe TRBD1 (5 bases). CDR1 is LNHDA and CDR2 is SQIVND in the germline V gene (reference sequence). The CDR3 sequence is 13 residues long. V was trimmed by 4 bases and J by 2 bases, leaving 8 bases between them. This chain's CDR3 is CASSSRGNYGYTF. CDR3 nucleotide sequence: TGTGCCAGTAGTAGTCGGGGGAACTATGGCTACACCTTC. Together with reference TRBV19 and TRBJ1-2, the CDR3 gives the full variable domain: DGGITQSPKYLFRKEGQNVTLSCEQNLNHDAMYWYRQDPGQGLRLIYYSQIVNDFQKGDIAEGYSVSREKKESFPLTVTSAQKNPTAFYLCASSSRGNYGYTFGSGTRLTVV.

The chain uses TRBV7-2 and TRBJ1-1, with 10 bases aligning to TRBD1. Trimming cost V 5 bases and J 8 bases; bases outside gene matches: 5. Germline loops: CDR1 SGHTA, CDR2 FQGNSA. The CDR3 spans 13 residues. For the CDR3, the DNA is TGTGCCAGCAGCGTGACAGGGGGCGCGGAAGCTTTCTTT. Its protein product is CASSVTGGAEAFF. The variable domain in full, completed from reference TRBV7-2 and TRBJ1-1, reads GAGVSQSPSNKVTEKGKDVELRCDPISGHTALYWYRQSLGQGLEFLIYFQGNSAPDKSGLPSDRFSAERTGGSVSTLTIQRTQQEDSAVYLCASSVTGGAEAFFGQGTRLTVV.

Worth noting for this clone: At one of its ends the junction is not consistent with the germline gene, which may arise from a read error. The chain joins TRBV7-7 to TRBJ2-3; no clear D gene. The CDR3 covers 13 residues. Per the germline V gene, CDR1 is SSHAT and CDR2 is FNYEAQ (reference sequence). The CDR3 DNA is TGTGCTAGCAGCTTAGCCCTCCTCGATACGCAGTATTTT. Protein product: CASSLALLDTQYF.

The chain links TRBV27 to TRBJ2-1; 12 bases line up with TRBD2. Germline CDR1 is MNHEY and CDR2 is SMNVEV (reference sequence). The J segment lost 4 bases and the V segment lost 8 bases, leaving 3 bases of the junction unmatched. CDR3 size: 14 residues. DNA for the CDR3: TGTGCCAGCGTGACTAGCGGGGGTTACAATGAGCAGTTCTTC. It codes for CASVTSGGYNEQFF.

This chain connects TRBV27 to TRBJ2-5, with D possibly being TRBD1 (5 bases). Germline V gene sequence: CDR1 MNHEY, CDR2 SMNVEV (reference sequence). The CDR3 consists of 15 residues. V lost 2 bases and J lost 2, with 12 bases in between. The CDR3 region is CASSLISGFQETQYF. The CDR3 bases are TGTGCCAGCAGTTTAATCTCAGGGTTTCAAGAGACCCAGTACTTC.

In regard to this clone: The same CDR3 also results from other DNA sequences found in this sample. The chain links TRBV5-6 to TRBJ1-5; D gene unclear. Germline CDR1 SGHDT, CDR2 YYEEEE. CDR3 length: 14 amino acids. V lost 0 bases and J 4 bases, leaving 8 bases between the germline ends. CDR3 in amino acids: CASSLGSLNQPQHF. The CDR3 coding sequence is TGTGCCAGCAGCTTGGGATCTTTGAATCAGCCCCAGCATTTT.

V is TRBV11-2 and J is TRBJ2-2; D is unresolved. Germline CDR1 and CDR2: SGHAT and FQNNGV. Trimming removed 1 base from V and 6 bases from J, with 6 bases in between. The CDR3 contains 13 residues. In DNA, the CDR3 is TGTGCCAGCAGCTTAGGTTGGGCCGGGGAGCTGTTTTTT. Amino acid sequence: CASSLGWAGELFF.

The rearrangement uses TRBV30 and TRBJ2-2, with 8 bases fitting TRBD1. The CDR3 sequence is 14 residues long. Germline V CDR1 and CDR2: GTSNPN, SVGIG (reference sequence). V was pared by 2 bases and J by 7 bases, with 6 bases of the junction left unmatched. The CDR3 DNA reads TGTGCCTGGAGTTCCAGGGGGCTGATCGGGGAGCTGTTTTTT. Translation: CAWSSRGLIGELFF.

This chain joins TRBV5-1 and TRBJ2-3, with D hard to call. V lost 0 bases and J 0 bases, leaving 8 bases between the germline ends. CDR1 is SGHRS, CDR2 YFSETQ, per germline. The CDR3 covers 15 residues. CDR3 protein: CASSLGDQSTDTQYF. DNA of the CDR3: TGCGCCAGCAGCTTGGGAGACCAGAGCACAGATACGCAGTATTTT.

The V and J genes are TRBV2 and TRBJ1-6; D is uncertain. The length of the CDR3 is 16 residues. The germline gives CDR1 SNHLY, CDR2 FYNNEI. V dropped 6 bases and J dropped 1 base, with 13 bases sitting between them. CDR3 in DNA: TGTGCCAGCAGCGGACGGATCCGTTCCTATAATTCACCCCTCCACTTT. It yields the protein CASSGRIRSYNSPLHF.

The chain employs TRBV18 and TRBJ2-2; the match to TRBD2 covers 8 bases. After removal of 3 bases from V and 6 bases from J, the junction contained 9 bases not matched to a gene. Germline V lookup: CDR1 KGHSH, CDR2 LQKENI. The CDR3 contains 16 residues. CDR3 amino acids: CASSPRSAGVAGELFF. Here the CDR3 DNA reads TGTGCCAGCTCACCTCGATCAGCGGGGGTAGCCGGGGAGCTGTTTTTT.

The chain carries TRBV2 and TRBJ2-7; TRBD2 might be the D (5 bases). This CDR3 region has 13 residues. V was clipped by 4 bases and J by 6 bases, with 13 bases between them. Germline V gene sequence: CDR1 SNHLY, CDR2 FYNNEI. In DNA form, the CDR3 reads TGTGCCAGCAGTGGGACTGAGTTTACCGAGCAGTACTTC. It is translated as CASSGTEFTEQYF.

The chain recombines TRBV7-8 with TRBJ2-1, with D maybe TRBD1 (6 bases). The CDR3 runs 15 residues. CDR1 and CDR2 (germline): SGHVS, FQNEAQ. The V end was cut by 5 bases, the J end by 4 bases, with 15 bases between. The CDR3: CASSPGQGNYNEQFF. The CDR3, as DNA: TGTGCCAGCAGCCCGGGGCAGGGGAATTACAATGAGCAGTTCTTC.

J is TRBJ2-1 and V is TRBV7-2; 8 bases are a match to TRBD1. The CDR3 extends over 14 amino acids. J was trimmed by 4 bases and V by 4 bases; bases with no gene match: 3. Germline CDR1 is SGHTA and CDR2 is FQGNSA. The CDR3 sequence: CASSSDRGYNEQFF. CDR3 bases: TGTGCCAGCAGCTCCGACAGGGGTTACAATGAGCAGTTCTTC. Looking up the rest from reference TRBV7-2 and TRBJ2-1 gives the full variable domain: GAGVSQSPSNKVTEKGKDVELRCDPISGHTALYWYRQSLGQGLEFLIYFQGNSAPDKSGLPSDRFSAERTGGSVSTLTIQRTQQEDSAVYLCASSSDRGYNEQFFGPGTRLTVL.

The V call is TRBV7-9, the J call TRBJ2-5; possible D gene TRBD1, 5 bases. The CDR3 loop spans 14 amino acids. The germline CDR1 and CDR2 sequences are SEHNR and FQNEAQ (reference sequence). V lost 3 bases and J 1 base, leaving 9 bases between the germline ends. The CDR3 loop reads CASSFDSLQETQYF. The CDR3 bases are TGTGCCAGCAGCTTCGACAGCCTCCAAGAGACCCAGTACTTC.

V usage is TRBV18 and J usage is TRBJ2-1; 10 nucleotides align to TRBD2. The CDR3 runs 15 residues. Looked up from germline, CDR1 is KGHSH and CDR2 is LQKENI. Trimming at V came to 3 bases and at J to 5 bases, leaving 4 bases not matched to a gene. The CDR3 here is CASSPGTSDHNEQFF. The CDR3 DNA reads as TGTGCCAGCTCACCCGGGACTAGCGACCACAATGAGCAGTTCTTC.

V gene TRBV6-1 combines with J gene TRBJ1-2; D unclear. Germline loops: CDR1 MNHNS, CDR2 SASEGT. The length of the CDR3 is 14 residues. V lost 1 base, J lost 2 bases, and 8 bases lay in between. CDR3: CASSEGLGNYGYTF. CDR3 in DNA: TGTGCCAGCAGTGAAGGTTTGGGCAACTATGGCTACACCTTC.